This TCR beta chain was observed in a study of T cells in Graves' hyperthyroidism and ophthalmopathy. This CDR3 spans 14 amino acids. The V end was cut by 1 base, the J end by 2 bases, with 9 bases between. The germline gives CDR1 KGHSH, CDR2 LQKENI. Study-wide results and limits: In validation, the model predicted ophthalmopathy. These predictions came a median roughly six months before onset.

This clonotype was found many times. Antigen: not known. The investigators amplified TCR beta CDR3 regions from RNA transcripts. The HTBI primer set drove a first-round RT-PCR of the TCR CDR3. TCRdb called the multiplex PCR reads again in MiXCR, with one record for every CDR3 protein. Of hundreds of thousands of distinct CDR3 sequences in the sample, just under 20% were seen once. The V gene is TRBV18, the J gene TRBJ2-7; D perhaps matches TRBD1 (5 bases). Sequencing was done on a sample of blood. This TCR came from a man aged 35 to 55 with Graves' ophthalmopathy. For the CDR3, the DNA is TGTGCCAGCTCACCACGACAGCCCCCCTACGAGCAGTACTTC. It codes for CASSPRQPPYEQYF.